This record looks at one TCR beta chain sequence and its context. Its specificity is not known. This record belongs to a study of CD4 T cells in relation to SARS-CoV-2 and coronaviruses. Broader study findings: In approximately 70% of donors, memory CD4+ clonotypes crossrecognized SARS-CoV-2 and at least one common cold coronavirus spike.

CD4+ T cells from unexposed donors were obtained before the COVID-19 pandemic (2011-2018). Isolation of CD4+ T cells took place after 10 days in culture. Looked up from germline, CDR1 is LNHNV and CDR2 is YYDKDF (reference sequence). The germline V and J ends were trimmed by 0 bases and 0 bases, with 21 bases remaining between them. The CDR3 contains 20 residues. TCRdb's copy holds only in-frame clones and misses some; the assay was immunoSEQ multiplex PCR. This table holds some 28,000 clones, 70% to 80% found once. Sequencing was done on a sample of CD4+ T cells from PBMCs, cultured in vitro. This receptor was obtained from a human donor in good health. The chain couples TRBV15 to TRBJ1-3, with a weak D call TRBD1 (5 bases). CDR3 in DNA: TGTGCCACCAGCAGAGATTGGGGCTTCCGAGAAGGAGGCTCTGGAAACACCATATATTTT. This translates into CATSRDWGFREGGSGNTIYF.